Following are 27 T cell receptor beta chains from one sample sequenced in a study of shared clonotypes between healthy human individuals. Measured with immunoSEQ multiplex PCR; TCRdb has only the in-frame clones, and not every one. The repertoire consists of 1.4 million or so clones, with approximately 98.5% occurring once and the leading ten covering under 0.45%. Sequenced input: naive CD4+ T cells sorted from blood. Indicated subset: CD45RA+ positively selected. These receptors all stem from a man aged 25 to 40 in good health.

V gene TRBV7-2 combines with J gene TRBJ1-2; no reliable D call. The CDR3 is 15 residues long. Germline CDR1 and CDR2: SGHTA and FQGNSA. The V end lost 0 bases, the J end lost 7 bases, and 15 bases lay between the germline ends. The CDR3, as DNA: TGTGCCAGCAGCTTAGCGCAAGGGAGTATAATTGGCTACACCTTC. Translated, it gives CASSLAQGSIIGYTF.

This chain connects TRBV5-5 to TRBJ2-2; 10 nucleotides align to TRBD2. The CDR3 consists of 19 residues. Germline CDR1 is SGHKS and CDR2 is YYEKEE (reference sequence). The V and J ends lost 2 bases and 2 bases, in that order; junction bases with no gene match: 12. CDR3 sequence (DNA): TGTGCCAGCAGCTTTCGACTAGCGGGCCTAAAACTAAACACCGGGGAGCTGTTTTTT. Its protein product is CASSFRLAGLKLNTGELFF.

In its sample, this clone was seen once. The chain links TRBV19 to TRBJ1-1; 8 bases match TRBD1. The CDR3 spans 13 residues. V gave up 8 bases and J gave up 0 bases; unmatched junction bases: 2. Looked up from germline, CDR1 is LNHDA and CDR2 is SQIVND (reference sequence). CDR3 DNA: TGTGCCAGTTCACAGGGGGTGAACACTGAAGCTTTCTTT. It specifies CASSQGVNTEAFF.

CDR3 coding DNA: TGTGCCAGCAGTAGGGCTGGGCGGGAGACCCAGTACTTC. Residues: CASSRAGRETQYF. The genes are TRBV6-1 and TRBJ2-5, with D hard to call. Germline CDR1 reads MNHNS; CDR2 reads SASEGT. V shed 5 bases and J shed 5 bases, with 12 bases lying between them. The CDR3 is made up of 13 amino acids.

Remarks on this clone: Other DNA sequences from this sample encode an identical CDR3 as well. V usage is TRBV2 and J usage is TRBJ2-7; the D call may be TRBD1 or TRBD2 (5 bases each). V was trimmed by 6 bases and J by 3 bases, leaving 9 bases between them. The V gene's germline CDR1 is SNHLY and CDR2 FYNNEI. The length of the CDR3 is 12 residues. The CDR3 sequence: CASREDNYEQYF. The CDR3 bases are TGTGCCAGCAGGGAGGACAACTACGAGCAGTACTTC.

V usage is TRBV7-2 and J usage is TRBJ2-1; D is possibly TRBD1 or TRBD2 (5 bases each). Germline CDR1 reads SGHTA; CDR2 reads FQGNSA. The ends were cut back, 2 bases at V and 10 bases at J, with 15 bases in the middle. The CDR3 consists of 14 residues. CDR3 protein: CASSLSGGAIEQFF. DNA of the CDR3: TGTGCCAGCAGCTTATCTGGGGGTGCGATCGAGCAGTTCTTC. Based on the CDR3 plus reference TRBV7-2 and TRBJ2-1, the full variable domain is GAGVSQSPSNKVTEKGKDVELRCDPISGHTALYWYRQSLGQGLEFLIYFQGNSAPDKSGLPSDRFSAERTGGSVSTLTIQRTQQEDSAVYLCASSLSGGAIEQFFGPGTRLTVL.

The CDR3 DNA is TGTGCCAGCAGCTTTCGGGAGGGCCAGAATGAGCAGTTCTTC. It translates to CASSFREGQNEQFF. The chain uses TRBV7-8 and TRBJ2-1; 8 nucleotides match TRBD2. The J segment lost 7 bases and the V segment lost 3 bases, leaving 5 bases of the junction unmatched. Per germline, CDR1 SGHVS and CDR2 FQNEAQ. The CDR3 runs to 14 residues.

The CDR3 here is CASSLDGTPTDTQYF. CDR3 nucleotide sequence: TGTGCCAGCAGCTTAGATGGGACACCCACAGATACGCAGTATTTT. The chain joins TRBV7-8 to TRBJ2-3, with D possibly being TRBD1 (6 bases). CDR3 length equals 15 residues. V lost 1 base and J 2 bases, leaving 10 bases between the germline ends. In germline, CDR1 is SGHVS, CDR2 FQNEAQ. The whole variable domain, filled in from reference TRBV7-8 and TRBJ2-3, reads GAGVSQSPRYKVAKRGQDVALRCDPISGHVSLFWYQQALGQGPEFLTYFQNEAQLDKSGLPSDRFFAERPEGSVSTLKIQRTQQEDSAVYLCASSLDGTPTDTQYFGPGTRLTVL.

J is TRBJ2-6 and V is TRBV18, with D unclear. CDR3 length equals 17 residues. From germline, CDR1 is KGHSH and CDR2 LQKENI. V was shortened by 3 bases and J by 0 bases, with 12 bases between the two germline ends. The CDR3 nucleotides read TGTGCCAGCTCACCGGCCGGGCTCAACTCTGGGGCCAACGTCCTGACTTTC. Its protein is CASSPAGLNSGANVLTF.

The chain links TRBV7-9 to TRBJ2-3, with 12 bases aligning to TRBD2. There are 17 residues in the CDR3. Germline values: CDR1 SEHNR, CDR2 FQNEAQ (reference sequence). V trimming: 1 base; J trimming: 3 bases; junction bases outside the gene matches: 5. The CDR3 DNA follows: TGTGCCAGCAGCTTAGGTGGACTAGCGGGAAGAACAGATACGCAGTATTTT. Translating it yields CASSLGGLAGRTDTQYF.

The V call is TRBV7-8, the J call TRBJ1-2, with D unclear. The CDR3 spans 14 residues. V was trimmed by 6 bases and J by 8 bases, leaving 19 bases between them. From germline, CDR1 is SGHVS and CDR2 FQNEAQ. The CDR3 nucleotides read TGTGCCAGCAGTAGTCCCCCTCGGGTAAAGGGCTACACCTTC. Amino acids: CASSSPPRVKGYTF.

This sequence joins TRBV28 and TRBJ2-1; TRBD1 is a possible D gene (6 bases). V was shortened by 6 bases and J by 0 bases, with 9 bases between the two germline ends. The germline V gene encodes CDR1 MDHEN and CDR2 SYDVKM. There are 14 residues in the CDR3. The CDR3 nucleotides are TGTGCCAGCAGCGCACAGGGCTCCTACAATGAGCAGTTCTTC. Its protein product is CASSAQGSYNEQFF.

The chain is built from TRBV5-4 and TRBJ2-3; D uncertain. CDR1 and CDR2 from the germline V gene are SGHNT and YYREEE (reference sequence). This CDR3 spans 16 amino acids. Trimming took 0 bases from V and 0 from J, leaving 11 bases between them. CDR3 DNA sequence: TGTGCCAGCAGCTTGGGTGTATACACTAGCACAGATACGCAGTATTTT. Residues: CASSLGVYTSTDTQYF. Together with reference TRBV5-4 and TRBJ2-3, the CDR3 gives the full variable domain: ETGVTQSPTHLIKTRGQQVTLRCSSQSGHNTVSWYQQALGQGPQFIFQYYREEENGRGNFPPRFSGLQFPNYSSELNVNALELDDSALYLCASSLGVYTSTDTQYFGPGTRLTVL.

The chain is built from TRBV5-4 and TRBJ2-7, with D tentatively TRBD1 or TRBD2 (5 bases each). The CDR3 runs to 15 residues. V lost 4 bases, J lost 0 bases, and 14 bases lay in between. The germline CDR1 and CDR2 sequences are SGHNT and YYREEE (reference sequence). The CDR3: CASSPRDVSSYEQYF. The DNA of the CDR3 is TGTGCCAGCAGCCCCCGGGACGTAAGCTCCTACGAGCAGTACTTC.

V usage is TRBV5-5 and J usage is TRBJ1-2; the D is unclear. This CDR3 has 12 residues. The germline V gene has CDR1 SGHKS and CDR2 YYEKEE (reference sequence). Trimming left V 2 bases short and J 8 bases short, with 10 bases between. The CDR3 DNA reads TGTGCCAGCAGCTTAAGGGTTTACGGCTACACCTTC. Its translation: CASSLRVYGYTF.

As to this clone: Other DNA sequences in this sample translate to the same CDR3. The rearrangement uses TRBV5-4 and TRBJ2-7, with TRBD1 matching 8 bases. The length of the CDR3 is 16 residues. CDR1 is SGHNT, CDR2 YYREEE, per germline (reference sequence). V gave up 4 bases and J gave up 0 bases; unmatched junction bases: 9. This chain's CDR3 is CASSRDRGGSSYEQYF. DNA of the CDR3: TGTGCCAGCAGCCGTGACAGGGGTGGGAGCTCCTACGAGCAGTACTTC.

A note on this clone: Other DNA sequences of this sample code for an identical CDR3. The V call is TRBV18, the J call TRBJ2-7; TRBD1 matches 10 bases. J was trimmed by 4 bases and V by 3 bases; bases with no gene match: 3. The germline gives CDR1 KGHSH, CDR2 LQKENI. There are 14 residues in the CDR3. CDR3 DNA sequence: TGTGCCAGCTCACCGACAGGGGGCTCGTACGAGCAGTACTTC. Its translation is CASSPTGGSYEQYF.

J is TRBJ2-1 and V is TRBV19; 11 nucleotides line up with TRBD2. The V segment lost 6 bases and the J segment 5 bases; nucleotides outside the gene matches: 12. Germline CDR1 is LNHDA and CDR2 is SQIVND (reference sequence). The CDR3 is 17 residues long. The CDR3: CASSRLSRGLADNEQFF. In nucleotides, the CDR3 is TGTGCCAGTAGCAGACTTTCTAGGGGACTAGCGGACAATGAGCAGTTCTTC.

This clone was seen only once. Additional DNA sequences in this sample encode the identical CDR3. The rearrangement joins TRBV18 to TRBJ2-1; perhaps TRBD2 as D (6 bases). Germline V lookup: CDR1 KGHSH, CDR2 LQKENI. V was pared by 3 bases and J by 2 bases, with 8 bases between. This CDR3 comprises 14 residues. The CDR3 loop is CASSPPGAYNEQFF. The CDR3 region has the DNA TGTGCCAGCTCACCTCCGGGGGCCTACAATGAGCAGTTCTTC. Full variable domain (remainder filled in from reference TRBV18 and TRBJ2-1): NAGVMQNPRHLVRRRGQEARLRCSPMKGHSHVYWYRQLPEEGLKFMVYLQKENIIDESGMPKERFSAEFPKEGPSILRIQQVVRGDSAAYFCASSPPGAYNEQFFGPGTRLTVL.

The J gene is TRBJ1-5, the V gene TRBV18; 7 nucleotides line up with TRBD1. With 1 base clipped from V and 1 base from J, the junction kept 4 bases outside the gene matches. CDR1 and CDR2 (germline): KGHSH, LQKENI. The CDR3 is 16 residues long. Written as DNA, the CDR3 is TGTGCCAGCTCACCACAGGGGGCACGGAGCAATCAGCCCCAGCATTTT. This gives the protein CASSPQGARSNQPQHF.

The chain joins TRBV15 to TRBJ1-3; TRBD1 matches 9 bases. The CDR3 has 16 residues. Germline CDR1 LNHNV, CDR2 YYDKDF (reference sequence). The trim removed 9 bases at V and 11 bases at J, leaving 20 bases unmatched. For the CDR3, the DNA is TGTGCCACGGCGTCAGTGTGGGGACAGGGTCACCTCGCCATATATTTT. Translation: CATASVWGQGHLAIYF.

The rearrangement links TRBV4-3 to TRBJ2-7; D might be TRBD2 (5 bases). The CDR3 has 15 amino acids. Trimming took 0 bases from V and 0 from J, leaving 9 bases between them. Germline V CDR1 and CDR2: LGHNA, YSLEER. As DNA, the CDR3 is TGCGCCAGCAGCCAAGAGGTCGGGATCTCCTACGAGCAGTACTTC. Amino acids: CASSQEVGISYEQYF.

As concerns this clone: Other DNA variants within this sample encode the same CDR3. V is TRBV5-1 and J is TRBJ1-2, with TRBD1 matching over 7 bases. J lost 4 bases, V lost 0 bases, and 3 bases had no gene match. CDR3 size: 14 residues. Germline CDR1 and CDR2: SGHRS and YFSETQ. The CDR3 region has the DNA TGCGCCAGCAGCTTGGGGACAGGCCTCTATGGCTACACCTTC. The encoded protein is CASSLGTGLYGYTF.

Worth noting for this clone: The sample contains more than one DNA sequence encoding this CDR3. The chain has TRBV7-6 and TRBJ2-7; the D is unclear. Germline V gene data show CDR1 as SGHVS and CDR2 as FNYEAQ. Trimming left V 5 bases short and J 2 bases short, with 7 bases between. This CDR3 is 12 amino acids long. The CDR3 spells CASSLNPYEQYF. The DNA for the CDR3 is TGTGCCAGCAGCCTTAATCCCTACGAGCAGTACTTC.

V usage is TRBV27 and J usage is TRBJ2-7; D might be TRBD2 (5 bases). Trimming pared 8 bases from V and 2 bases from J, leaving 25 bases between. Germline V gene lookup returns CDR1 MNHEY and CDR2 SMNVEV (reference sequence). The CDR3 loop spans 17 amino acids. The CDR3: CASRNQRHWENAYEQYF. CDR3 in DNA: TGTGCCAGCCGAAACCAAAGACATTGGGAGAACGCCTACGAGCAGTACTTC.

This chain joins TRBV7-2 and TRBJ2-3; TRBD2 agrees at 8 bases. The CDR3 is 16 amino acids. Germline V CDR1 and CDR2: SGHTA, FQGNSA. V shed 5 bases and J 1 base; nucleotides not matched to a gene: 8. In DNA, the CDR3 is TGTGCCAGCAGCCCCCTTTCTAGCGGGCGCACAGATACGCAGTATTTT. This translates into CASSPLSSGRTDTQYF.

The chain carries TRBV5-1 and TRBJ1-4; D is unresolved. CDR1 and CDR2 from the germline V gene are SGHRS and YFSETQ. The CDR3 contains 13 residues. V lost 3 bases to trimming and J lost 5 bases, with 8 bases between them. CDR3 protein: CASSWEGNEKLFF. For the CDR3, the DNA is TGCGCCAGCAGCTGGGAAGGGAATGAAAAACTGTTTTTT.